The clone carrying this T cell receptor (beta chain) was seen a handful of times. Its antigen is unknown. This specimen belongs to a study of T cells in Graves' hyperthyroidism and ophthalmopathy. General observations from the study: Most expanded thyroid clonotypes above 0.001 also appeared in blood. Ophthalmopathy prediction by the model preceded onset by a median roughly 6 months.

Newly diagnosed hyperthyroidism, duration under 2 months, in patients aged 18 to 65. Uncontrolled infection, other autoimmune disease, pregnancy or lactation excluded patients. The length of the CDR3 is 13 residues. The germline CDR1 and CDR2 sequences are WSHSY and SAAADI. After removal of 7 bases from V and 10 bases from J, the junction contained 7 bases not matched to a gene. Amplified TCR beta CDR3 regions derived from RNA transcripts. The HTBI set primed first-round TCR CDR3 RT-PCR. From the multiplex PCR reads, TCRdb called clonotypes with MiXCR, one entry per CDR3 protein. In the table there are over 550,000 distinct CDR3 sequences, 16% of which are singletons.

What was sequenced was blood. The sequence was collected from a woman in her late teens or twenties with Graves' hyperthyroidism. This sequence joins TRBV10-2 and TRBJ1-6, with TRBD1 matching over 7 bases. Here the CDR3 reads CASIATGFSPLHF. The CDR3 DNA is TGCGCCAGCATTGCGACAGGGTTCTCACCCCTCCACTTT.